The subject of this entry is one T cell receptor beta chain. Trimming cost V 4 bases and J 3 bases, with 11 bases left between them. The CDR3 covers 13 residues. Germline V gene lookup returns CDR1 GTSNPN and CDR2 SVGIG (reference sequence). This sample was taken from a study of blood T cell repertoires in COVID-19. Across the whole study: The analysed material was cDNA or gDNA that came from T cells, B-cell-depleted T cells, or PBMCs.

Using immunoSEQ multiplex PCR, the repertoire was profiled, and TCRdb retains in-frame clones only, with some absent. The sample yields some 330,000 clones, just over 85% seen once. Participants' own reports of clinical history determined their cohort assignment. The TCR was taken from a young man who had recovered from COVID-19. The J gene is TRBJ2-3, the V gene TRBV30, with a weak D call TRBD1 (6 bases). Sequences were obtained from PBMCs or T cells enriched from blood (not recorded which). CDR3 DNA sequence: TGTGCCTGGATTCACAGGGTAACAGATACGCAGTATTTT. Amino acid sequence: CAWIHRVTDTQYF.